Each of the 17 T cell receptor beta chains below was sequenced from the same sample in a study of blood T cell repertoires in COVID-19. The table came from immunoSEQ multiplex PCR; TCRdb's copy has only in-frame clones and leaves some out. This sample carries around 310,000 clones, 85% to 90% of them seen once, and the ten largest clones take around 0.98%. Source material: peripheral blood. The receptors originated from a woman aged 40 to 49 with COVID-19, enrolled during active disease.

The chain carries TRBV7-3 and TRBJ2-7, with 7 bases fitting TRBD2. The CDR3 is 16 residues long. The J segment lost 3 bases and the V segment lost 2 bases, leaving 10 bases of the junction unmatched. Germline loops: CDR1 SGHTA, CDR2 FQGTGA. CDR3 coding DNA: TGTGCCAGCAGCTTATATGGAGGGGAGGGAGTCTACGAGCAGTACTTC. The encoded protein is CASSLYGGEGVYEQYF.

The rearrangement links TRBV5-1 to TRBJ2-4, with 12 bases that match TRBD2. From germline, CDR1 is SGHRS and CDR2 YFSETQ. V was pared by 1 base and J by 5 bases, with 7 bases of the junction left unmatched. The CDR3 is 17 residues long. CDR3 DNA: TGCGCCAGCAGCTTGACTAGCGGGAGGATAATCGAAAACATTCAGTACTTC. It yields the protein CASSLTSGRIIENIQYF.

The genes are TRBV7-9 and TRBJ1-4; 8 bases line up with TRBD1. This CDR3 has 17 residues. Per the germline V gene, CDR1 is SEHNR and CDR2 is FQNEAQ (reference sequence). V gave up 5 bases and J gave up 7 bases; unmatched junction bases: 15. CDR3 DNA: TGTGCCAGCAGCCTCCGGACAGGGATTAGGGTTGGTGAAAAACTGTTTTTT. This translates into CASSLRTGIRVGEKLFF.

The rearrangement links TRBV7-9 to TRBJ1-4; 8 bases are shared with TRBD1. V lost 4 bases, J lost 13 bases, and 11 bases stayed unmatched. Germline loops: CDR1 SEHNR, CDR2 FQNEAQ (reference sequence). The CDR3 totals 14 residues. CDR3 in DNA: TGTGCCAGCAGCTCTACGCAGGGGGCCGGAATACTGTTTTTT. This codes for CASSSTQGAGILFF.

The chain employs TRBV10-3 and TRBJ2-3, with D possibly being TRBD2 (6 bases). Between the trimmed V and J ends, which lost 3 bases and 3 bases, there was a span of 13 bases. In germline, CDR1 is ENHRY, CDR2 SYGVKD. This CDR3 has 15 residues. CDR3 region: CAISDIGGRTDTQYF. The CDR3 DNA follows: TGTGCCATCAGTGATATTGGAGGGAGGACAGATACGCAGTATTTT.

This chain joins TRBV9 and TRBJ1-2; D ambiguous. CDR1 SGDLS and CDR2 YYNGEE come from the germline V gene. CDR3 length equals 15 residues. The V gene lost 2 bases and the J gene lost 4 bases, with 15 bases spanning the gap. CDR3 sequence: CASSVGGNDGYGYTF. The CDR3 bases are TGTGCCAGCAGCGTGGGAGGGAACGATGGCTATGGCTACACCTTC.

This chain joins TRBV5-1 and TRBJ2-3; TRBD1 matches 10 bases. The V segment lost 0 bases and the J segment 4 bases; nucleotides outside the gene matches: 5. CDR3 length: 16 residues. Germline CDR1 SGHRS, CDR2 YFSETQ. The chain's CDR3 is CASSLGDRGRADTQYF. CDR3 DNA sequence: TGCGCCAGCAGCTTGGGTGACAGGGGGCGCGCAGATACGCAGTATTTT.

Here the CDR3 reads CASSSREGSYNSPLHF. CDR3 nucleotide sequence: TGCGCCAGCAGTTCGAGGGAGGGCTCCTATAATTCACCCCTCCACTTT. The chain is built from TRBV5-1 and TRBJ1-6, with D unclear. This CDR3 spans 16 amino acids. Germline V gives CDR1 SGHRS, CDR2 YFSETQ. Trimming shortened V by 5 bases and J by 0 bases, and 12 bases separated the two germline ends.

A single count supports this clone. This chain uses TRBV6-1 with TRBJ1-5; no firm D call. The CDR3 is made up of 13 amino acids. V was clipped by 3 bases and J by 2 bases, with 5 bases between them. CDR1 and CDR2 (germline): MNHNS, SASEGT. The CDR3 DNA sequence: TGTGCCAGCAGTGAGAGGGGCAATCAGCCCCAGCATTTT. As protein: CASSERGNQPQHF.

This chain uses TRBV28 with TRBJ1-2; 11 nucleotides line up with TRBD1. The CDR3 is 16 residues long. The junction had 8 bases not matched to a gene; V was cut back by 5 bases and J by 3 bases. Germline V gene sequence: CDR1 MDHEN, CDR2 SYDVKM. The CDR3 spells CASSRDRGADHYGYTF. CDR3 coding DNA: TGTGCCAGCAGTCGGGACAGGGGGGCCGACCACTATGGCTACACCTTC.

The V gene is TRBV7-2, the J gene TRBJ2-5; D is uncertain. The V end was cut by 6 bases, the J end by 5 bases, with 7 bases between. Germline CDR1 reads SGHTA; CDR2 reads FQGNSA. The CDR3 has 11 residues. The CDR3 coding sequence is TGTGCCAGCAGAGTCCGGGAGACCCAGTACTTC. Translation gives CASRVRETQYF.

CDR3 in amino acids: CASSFTGGSYGYTF. DNA of the CDR3: TGCGCCAGCAGCTTCACAGGGGGCTCCTATGGCTACACCTTC. V gene TRBV5-1 combines with J gene TRBJ1-2, with 9 bases that match TRBD1. Unmatched junction bases numbered 3, after V lost 2 bases and J lost 4 bases. This CDR3 comprises 14 residues. CDR1 and CDR2 (germline): SGHRS, YFSETQ. Together with reference TRBV5-1 and TRBJ1-2, the CDR3 gives the full variable domain: KAGVTQTPRYLIKTRGQQVTLSCSPISGHRSVSWYQQTPGQGLQFLFEYFSETQRNKGNFPGRFSGRQFSNSRSEMNVSTLELGDSALYLCASSFTGGSYGYTFGSGTRLTVV.

V and J are TRBV7-2 and TRBJ2-7; a weak D match, TRBD2 (5 bases). With 5 bases removed from V and 0 bases from J, the gap between germline ends came to 14 bases. The CDR3 has 15 amino acids. Germline values: CDR1 SGHTA, CDR2 FQGNSA. CDR3 sequence: CASSRAGESSYEQYF. Written as DNA, the CDR3 is TGTGCCAGCAGCCGGGCCGGGGAAAGCTCCTACGAGCAGTACTTC.

The CDR3 is CASSQGLAAYNEQFF. The CDR3 DNA follows: TGTGCCAGCAGCCAGGGACTAGCGGCTTACAATGAGCAGTTCTTC. The V call is TRBV7-3, the J call TRBJ2-1, with 11 nucleotides matching TRBD2. The V gene end was trimmed by 5 bases and the J gene end by 4 bases; junction bases not matched to a gene: 4. This CDR3 is 15 amino acids long. Germline V gene sequence: CDR1 SGHTA, CDR2 FQGTGA.

V usage is TRBV6-5 and J usage is TRBJ1-4; D call uncertain. Per the germline V gene, CDR1 is MNHEY and CDR2 is SVGAGI. Trimming shortened V by 1 base and J by 6 bases, and 6 bases separated the two germline ends. The CDR3 has 13 amino acids. CDR3 amino acids: CASSYYGDEKLFF. Written as DNA, the CDR3 is TGTGCCAGCAGTTACTACGGTGATGAAAAACTGTTTTTT.

J is TRBJ1-4 and V is TRBV7-2; possible D gene TRBD1, 5 bases. This CDR3 comprises 16 residues. The ends were cut back, 1 base at V and 3 bases at J, with 12 bases in the middle. From germline, CDR1 is SGHTA and CDR2 FQGNSA. In DNA form, the CDR3 reads TGTGCCAGCAGCTTAGAATTTTGGGGGGCTAATGAAAAACTGTTTTTT. Encoded protein: CASSLEFWGANEKLFF.

The chain couples TRBV7-2 to TRBJ1-4; D uncertain. Germline-derived CDR1 and CDR2 are SGHTA and FQGNSA. The V end was cut by 5 bases, the J end by 7 bases, with 17 bases between. The CDR3 extends over 15 amino acids. The CDR3 here is CASSAVRGFAEKLFF. The CDR3 coding sequence is TGTGCCAGCAGCGCAGTACGGGGTTTTGCTGAAAAACTGTTTTTT. The full variable domain, its missing parts supplied by reference TRBV7-2 and TRBJ1-4, is GAGVSQSPSNKVTEKGKDVELRCDPISGHTALYWYRQSLGQGLEFLIYFQGNSAPDKSGLPSDRFSAERTGGSVSTLTIQRTQQEDSAVYLCASSAVRGFAEKLFFGSGTQLSVL.